Each of the 30 T cell receptor beta chains below was sequenced from the same sample in a study of T cells in Graves' hyperthyroidism and ophthalmopathy. Researchers took RNA transcripts and amplified the TCR beta CDR3 regions from them. RT-PCR in the first round (using the HTBI primer set) targeted the TCR CDR3. TCRdb passed the multiplex PCR reads through MiXCR, listing each CDR3 protein once. Altogether about 600,000 distinct CDR3 sequences are present, 14% being singletons, with the ten largest covering roughly 6.9%. The sequencing input was blood. The receptors were sampled from a woman between 18 and 30 years old with Graves' ophthalmopathy.

The genes are TRBV4-2 and TRBJ2-1; tentatively, D is TRBD1 (6 bases). This CDR3 has 15 amino acids. V lost 1 base to trimming and J lost 7 bases, with 14 bases between them. Germline V gene data show CDR1 as LGHNA and CDR2 as YNFKEQ. In DNA, the CDR3 is TGTGCCAGCAGCCAAGGATATACTAGGGGGAATGAGCAGTTCTTC. As protein: CASSQGYTRGNEQFF.

The chain links TRBV19 to TRBJ2-7; D is unresolved. Germline assignment: CDR1 LNHDA and CDR2 SQIVND (reference sequence). V was cut by 7 bases and J by 3 bases, with 19 bases left in between. The CDR3 consists of 15 residues. The CDR3 is CASTDSTGPLYEQYF. CDR3 in DNA: TGTGCCAGTACCGACTCTACCGGCCCTCTCTACGAGCAGTACTTC.

The chain is built from TRBV4-3 and TRBJ2-1; perhaps TRBD2 as D (5 bases). V was clipped by 1 base and J by 7 bases, with 14 bases between them. Germline V gives CDR1 LGHNA, CDR2 YSLEER. The CDR3 totals 15 residues. The CDR3, as DNA: TGCGCCAGCAGCCAAGCGGTGAGGGCGTGGAATGAGCAGTTCTTC. Encoded protein: CASSQAVRAWNEQFF.

The V call is TRBV18, the J call TRBJ1-1; maybe TRBD1 (5 bases). The germline V gene has CDR1 KGHSH and CDR2 LQKENI. CDR3 length: 12 amino acids. Trimming shortened V by 7 bases and J by 6 bases, and 12 bases separated the two germline ends. The CDR3 reads CASLTLGAEAFF. The CDR3 bases are TGTGCCAGCTTGACCCTGGGGGCTGAAGCTTTCTTT.

This chain links TRBV5-4 with TRBJ2-3; 14 nucleotides agree with TRBD2. Germline CDR1 and CDR2: SGHNT and YYREEE (reference sequence). The CDR3 is 17 residues long. V was clipped by 1 base and J by 2 bases; unmatched bases: 3. The CDR3 sequence is CASSLWTSGRSTDTQYF. The CDR3 DNA follows: TGTGCCAGCAGCTTGTGGACTAGCGGGAGGTCCACAGATACGCAGTATTTT.

The chain joins TRBV12-3 or TRBV12-4 to TRBJ2-1; 11 positions agree with TRBD2. The junction had 5 bases not matched to a gene; V was cut back by 6 bases and J by 13 bases. The CDR3 runs to 12 residues. DNA of the CDR3: TGTGCCAGCAGACGGACTAGCGGGTTACAGTTCTTC. It codes for CASRRTSGLQFF.

This clonotype has more than one count but fewer than ten. The J gene is TRBJ1-2, the V gene TRBV20-1; D may be TRBD1 (5 bases). Trimming stripped 6 bases from V and 0 bases from J, with 11 bases between. The CDR3 has 13 residues. Germline V gene lookup returns CDR1 DFQATT and CDR2 SNEGSKA (reference sequence). CDR3 coding DNA: TGCAGTGCAACTCAGGGAGCTAACTATGGCTACACCTTC. It is translated as CSATQGANYGYTF.

This clonotype was seen at least ten times. V gene TRBV5-1 combines with J gene TRBJ1-2; possibly TRBD1 for D (5 bases). The CDR3 is 14 residues long. V lost 4 bases and J lost 2, with 12 bases in between. Germline CDR1 is SGHRS and CDR2 is YFSETQ. The CDR3 region has the DNA TGCGCCAGCAGCCCGGGACCCCAAAACTATGGCTACACCTTC. Translation gives CASSPGPQNYGYTF.

In this sample, this clonotype turned up many times. The J gene is TRBJ2-1, the V gene TRBV2, with D perhaps matching TRBD1 (5 bases). This CDR3 is built from 12 residues. Deletions cut 6 bases from V and 8 bases from J, with 11 bases between. The V gene's germline CDR1 is SNHLY and CDR2 FYNNEI. CDR3: CASSYRPHEQFF. The CDR3 DNA sequence: TGTGCCAGCAGCTACAGGCCTCATGAGCAGTTCTTC.

This clonotype was detected many times. The V call is TRBV20-1, the J call TRBJ1-1, with D perhaps matching TRBD1 (5 bases). CDR1 is DFQATT and CDR2 is SNEGSKA in the germline V gene (reference sequence). Trimming removed 3 bases at V and 3 bases at J, with 14 bases between. The CDR3 is 14 amino acids. CDR3 in amino acids: CSARGREWDTEAFF. In DNA form, the CDR3 reads TGCAGTGCTAGGGGCAGGGAATGGGACACTGAAGCTTTCTTT.

The chain combines TRBV19 with TRBJ2-7; TRBD1 matches 10 bases. The CDR3 length is 16 residues. V lost 1 base to trimming and J lost 2 bases; unmatched junction nucleotides: 5. CDR1 LNHDA and CDR2 SQIVND come from the germline V gene (reference sequence). The CDR3 loop reads CASSIGLGTGAYEQYF. Written as DNA, the CDR3 is TGTGCCAGTAGTATAGGCCTAGGGACAGGGGCCTACGAGCAGTACTTC. The variable domain in full, with the rest retrieved from reference TRBV19 and TRBJ2-7, is DGGITQSPKYLFRKEGQNVTLSCEQNLNHDAMYWYRQDPGQGLRLIYYSQIVNDFQKGDIAEGYSVSREKKESFPLTVTSAQKNPTAFYLCASSIGLGTGAYEQYFGPGTRLTVT.

This clonotype was detected a few times. V is TRBV24-1 and J is TRBJ1-2, with D possibly being TRBD1 (5 bases). Trimming pared 3 bases from V and 4 bases from J, leaving 17 bases between. Germline lookup yields CDR1 KGHDR and CDR2 SFDVKD. CDR3 length: 16 amino acids. The CDR3 bases are TGTGCCACCAGTGATGGGCCCCCTCAGGGAACCTATGGCTACACCTTC. It encodes CATSDGPPQGTYGYTF.

This clonotype was picked up a small number of times. J is TRBJ2-3 and V is TRBV9; the match to TRBD1 covers 8 bases. J gave up 3 bases and V 0 bases, and 12 bases lay outside the gene matches. The V gene's germline CDR1 is SGDLS and CDR2 YYNGEE. CDR3 length: 18 residues. CDR3 amino acids: CASSVVSPGQGATDTQYF. DNA of the CDR3: TGTGCCAGCAGCGTAGTGTCACCAGGGCAGGGGGCGACAGATACGCAGTATTTT.

This clonotype came up many times. The chain couples TRBV7-8 to TRBJ2-1; D may correspond to TRBD1 or TRBD2 (7 bases each). The CDR3 sequence is 19 residues long. The germline V gene encodes CDR1 SGHVS and CDR2 FQNEAQ. Trimming took 0 bases from V and 2 from J, leaving 20 bases between them. The chain's CDR3 is CASSLAPPGGGRAYNEQFF. CDR3 DNA sequence: TGTGCCAGCAGCTTAGCGCCCCCAGGGGGGGGAAGGGCCTACAATGAGCAGTTCTTC.

In its sample, this clonotype was seen many times. The rearrangement uses TRBV11-1 and TRBJ2-7; 7 bases map to TRBD2. The V segment lost 3 bases and the J segment 5 bases; nucleotides outside the gene matches: 7. CDR1 is SGHAT and CDR2 is FQDESV in the germline V gene (reference sequence). The CDR3 has 14 residues. The CDR3 region is CASSFVGGTHEQYF. The CDR3 nucleotides are TGTGCCAGCAGCTTTGTGGGAGGGACCCACGAGCAGTACTTC. Supplemented by reference TRBV11-1 and TRBJ2-7, the full variable domain reads EAEVAQSPRYKITEKSQAVAFWCDPISGHATLYWYRQILGQGPELLVQFQDESVVDDSQLPKDRFSAERLKGVDSTLKIQPAELGDSAMYLCASSFVGGTHEQYFGPGTRLTVT.

This clonotype was detected a few times. This chain uses TRBV13 with TRBJ1-3; D remains ambiguous. CDR3 length: 14 residues. The germline V gene encodes CDR1 PRHDT and CDR2 FYEKMQ (reference sequence). The germline V and J ends were trimmed by 5 bases and 4 bases, with 12 bases remaining between them. CDR3: CASSVRLQGNTIYF. The CDR3 bases are TGTGCCAGCAGCGTAAGGCTGCAAGGAAACACCATATATTTT.

This clonotype was seen at least ten times. CDR3 DNA sequence: TGTGCCAGCAGCTCCGGGACATCGAGCTCCTACGAGCAGTACTTC. Translating gives CASSSGTSSSYEQYF. The J gene is TRBJ2-7, the V gene TRBV7-2, with a weak D call TRBD1 (6 bases). The CDR3 extends over 15 amino acids. Germline V gene lookup returns CDR1 SGHTA and CDR2 FQGNSA. V lost 4 bases and J lost 0, with 13 bases in between.

This clonotype was seen repeatedly, ten times or more. The chain has TRBV7-9 and TRBJ2-1, with D possibly TRBD1 on 7 matching bases. Germline CDR1 and CDR2: SEHNR and FQNEAQ (reference sequence). Trimming left V 5 bases short and J 8 bases short, with 22 bases between. This CDR3 comprises 16 residues. This CDR3 is CASSPLVEGARYEQFF. CDR3 coding DNA: TGTGCCAGCAGCCCCCTTGTGGAGGGGGCGAGATATGAGCAGTTCTTC.

The V and J genes are TRBV3-1 and TRBJ1-3, with D unresolved. With 0 bases removed from V and 2 bases from J, the gap between germline ends came to 8 bases. Germline CDR1 reads LGHDT; CDR2 reads YNNKEL (reference sequence). CDR3 size: 15 residues. In DNA, the CDR3 is TGTGCCAGCAGCCAAGATTGGGAGACTGGAAACACCATATATTTT. Translated, it gives CASSQDWETGNTIYF.

This clonotype was detected ten times or more. The chain employs TRBV15 and TRBJ1-4, with D tentatively TRBD1 (5 bases). Per the germline V gene, CDR1 is LNHNV and CDR2 is YYDKDF (reference sequence). Trimming cost V 2 bases and J 5 bases, with 15 bases left between them. The CDR3 loop spans 16 amino acids. DNA for the CDR3: TGTGCCACCAGCAGACCCGAGGGACCCGCAAATGAAAAACTGTTTTTT. Residues: CATSRPEGPANEKLFF.

CDR3 loop: CAADGGPSYEQYF. CDR3 DNA: TGTGCCGCAGACGGGGGACCTTCCTACGAGCAGTACTTC. V is TRBV6-2 or TRBV6-3 and J is TRBJ2-7, with a tentative D call TRBD2 (6 bases). CDR3 length: 13 amino acids. V was shortened by 11 bases and J by 1 base, with 15 bases between the two germline ends. Germline CDR1 MNHEY, CDR2 SVGEGT.

The CDR3 DNA follows: TGTGCCAGCACCCTAAAGATCCGGGACAGGTCGAACACCGGGGAGCTGTTTTTT. Protein sequence: CASTLKIRDRSNTGELFF. The V gene is TRBV5-4, the J gene TRBJ2-2; 8 nucleotides line up with TRBD1. CDR1 is SGHNT, CDR2 YYREEE, per germline (reference sequence). The CDR3 runs to 18 residues. With 6 bases clipped from V and 0 bases from J, the junction kept 13 bases outside the gene matches.

At least ten counts were recorded for this clonotype. The J gene is TRBJ2-6, the V gene TRBV5-8; 10 nucleotides match TRBD2. Trimming cost V 4 bases and J 0 bases; bases outside gene matches: 7. Germline values: CDR1 SGHTS, CDR2 YDEGEE. The CDR3 is 18 residues long. For the CDR3, the DNA is TGTGCCAGCAGCGGGGGACTAGCGCCCATCTCTGGGGCCAACGTCCTGACTTTC. It encodes CASSGGLAPISGANVLTF.

The table lists this clonotype with a few counts. The chain has TRBV29-1 and TRBJ2-3; no clear D. Germline CDR1 reads SQVTM; CDR2 reads ANQGSEA. The CDR3 length is 15 residues. The germline V and J ends were trimmed by 6 bases and 0 bases, with 16 bases remaining between them. The CDR3 here is CSVVGLPASTDTQYF. The CDR3 region has the DNA TGCAGCGTCGTTGGGTTGCCCGCTAGCACAGATACGCAGTATTTT.

Written as DNA, the CDR3 is TGTGCCAGCAGCGTGGGGAGGGGAAACAATGAGCAGTTCTTC. Protein product: CASSVGRGNNEQFF. The chain employs TRBV2 and TRBJ2-1; 7 nucleotides match TRBD2. Trimming at V came to 6 bases and at J to 5 bases, leaving 7 bases not matched to a gene. The CDR3 is 14 residues long. Germline V lookup: CDR1 SNHLY, CDR2 FYNNEI.

In its sample, this clonotype was seen many times. The DNA of the CDR3 is TGTGCCAGCAGTGGGACTTATCTTTCCTACGAGCAGTACTTC. Translation: CASSGTYLSYEQYF. V gene TRBV2 combines with J gene TRBJ2-7; a possible D gene is TRBD2 (5 bases). Between the trimmed V and J ends, which lost 4 bases and 1 base, there was a span of 11 bases. From germline, CDR1 is SNHLY and CDR2 FYNNEI. The CDR3 is made up of 14 amino acids.

This clonotype was seen ten or more times. The rearrangement links TRBV28 to TRBJ1-5; D not resolved. V was pared by 7 bases and J by 5 bases, with 12 bases between. The germline gives CDR1 MDHEN, CDR2 SYDVKM. CDR3 length equals 13 residues. The CDR3 region has the DNA TGTGCCAGCATATGGGGATTAGATCAGCCCCAGCATTTT. Protein product: CASIWGLDQPQHF.

This clonotype has a count of ten or more. In nucleotides, the CDR3 is TGTGCCAGCTCACCAACGGGGTTGGAGACCCAGTACTTC. Translated, it gives CASSPTGLETQYF. This chain connects TRBV18 to TRBJ2-5; the D gene is possibly TRBD2 (5 bases). V dropped 2 bases and J dropped 5 bases, with 9 bases sitting between them. This CDR3 is built from 13 residues. CDR1 is KGHSH and CDR2 is LQKENI in the germline V gene.

The rearrangement joins TRBV20-1 to TRBJ2-5; no clear D gene. V lost 6 bases, J lost 5 bases, and 16 bases lay in between. Germline V gives CDR1 DFQATT, CDR2 SNEGSKA (reference sequence). This CDR3 contains 13 residues. CDR3: CSAPGPARETQYF. For the CDR3, the DNA is TGCAGTGCCCCGGGCCCCGCTCGGGAGACCCAGTACTTC.

Comment on this clonotype: At one end the junction does not follow the germline gene, possibly because of a read error. The V and J genes are TRBV7-7 and TRBJ2-5; 11 bases align to TRBD2. Germline V lookup: CDR1 SSHAT, CDR2 FNYEAQ (reference sequence). This CDR3 contains 18 residues. The CDR3 protein is CASSLDLLAGAPQETQYF. In DNA form, the CDR3 reads TGTGCTAGCAGCTTAGATTTACTAGCGGGAGCCCCCCAAGAGACCCAGTACTTC.